This TCR beta chain was recovered during a study of regulatory T cells in long-lasting Graves disease. The TCR beta library used iRepertoire HTBI primers with Arm-PCR amplification of CDR3. TCRdb called the multiplex PCR reads again in MiXCR, with one record for every CDR3 protein. The profile covers about 460,000 distinct CDR3 sequences, with about 22% appearing a single time and approximately 14% taken by the ten largest. The V gene lost 6 bases and the J gene lost 2 bases, with 11 bases spanning the gap. CDR3 length: 13 amino acids. The germline V gene has CDR1 SEHNR and CDR2 FQNEAQ (reference sequence). Time point indicated: persistent/refractory GD, antithyroid drugs over 5 years with positive TRAb. PBMCs provided the RNA from which the TCR library was made.

This rearrangement joins TRBV7-9 to TRBJ2-7; no firm D call. The TCR sequence derives from a female donor with Graves disease. The sequenced sample was peripheral blood mononuclear cells (PBMCs), obtained when the disease was refractory, from a patient treated with antithyroid drugs. The CDR3, as DNA: TGTGCCAGCAGACCGGACGCCGCCTACGAGCAGTACTTC. It translates to CASRPDAAYEQYF.